Presented here are 14 T cell receptor beta chains from one specimen sequenced in a study of shared clonotypes between healthy human individuals. Here immunoSEQ multiplex PCR was the method, and the copy in TCRdb shows in-frame clones only, minus some. The data show roughly 1,600,000 clones, 98% to 99% seen once. Sequenced: naive CD4+ T cells sorted from blood. Subset denoted: CD45RA+ positively selected. All receptors derive from a man aged 25 to 40 in good health.

The chain links TRBV5-6 to TRBJ2-7; D unclear. This CDR3 has 14 residues. CDR1 SGHDT and CDR2 YYEEEE come from the germline V gene. With 5 bases removed from V and 3 bases from J, the gap between germline ends came to 15 bases. The CDR3 DNA reads as TGTGCCAGCAGGTCCCGGGCCAAAAACTACGAGCAGTACTTC. Encoded protein: CASRSRAKNYEQYF.

Points on this clone: Other DNA sequences within the sample encode an identical CDR3. J is TRBJ2-1 and V is TRBV7-9; perhaps TRBD1 as D (5 bases). Germline CDR1 is SEHNR and CDR2 is FQNEAQ (reference sequence). The V and J ends lost 1 base and 2 bases respectively, with 9 bases between them. The CDR3 is 15 amino acids. The DNA of the CDR3 is TGTGCCAGCAGCTTAGGGCAGGGTGCCTACAATGAGCAGTTCTTC. It is translated as CASSLGQGAYNEQFF.

The gene calls are TRBV28 and TRBJ2-5, with D perhaps matching TRBD2 (5 bases). Per the germline V gene, CDR1 is MDHEN and CDR2 is SYDVKM. The CDR3 consists of 13 residues. The V end lost 6 bases, the J end lost 5 bases, and 13 bases lay between the germline ends. CDR3 coding DNA: TGTGCCAGCAGACACCCGCGGGCGGAGACCCAGTACTTC. Encoded protein: CASRHPRAETQYF. The whole variable domain, filled in from reference TRBV28 and TRBJ2-5, reads DVKVTQSSRYLVKRTGEKVFLECVQDMDHENMFWYRQDPGLGLRLIYFSYDVKMKEKGDIPEGYSVSREKKERFSLILESASTNQTSMYLCASRHPRAETQYFGPGTRLLVL.

The V call is TRBV7-9, the J call TRBJ1-2, with TRBD1 as a possible D gene (6 bases). The CDR3 length is 15 residues. V gave up 5 bases and J gave up 2 bases, with 15 bases separating them. Germline CDR1 reads SEHNR; CDR2 reads FQNEAQ (reference sequence). CDR3 residues: CASSPRQVLNYGYTF. The CDR3 coding sequence is TGTGCCAGCAGCCCCCGACAGGTTCTCAACTATGGCTACACCTTC.

The rearrangement joins TRBV14 to TRBJ2-1, with D perhaps matching TRBD1 (6 bases). V gave up 4 bases and J gave up 5 bases, with 15 bases separating them. The CDR3 length is 15 residues. The germline CDR1 and CDR2 sequences are SGHDN and FVKESK. The CDR3 nucleotides are TGTGCCAGCAGCCTCAAGGGGGTAAAGAACAATGAGCAGTTCTTC. It encodes CASSLKGVKNNEQFF.

The gene calls are TRBV21-1 and TRBJ2-1; the table's D gene call, TRBD2, was not cross checked with the DNA. TRBV21-1 is an annotated pseudogene. The CDR3 covers 18 residues. CDR3 sequence: CASSKEIAGGCIYNEQFF. Here the CDR3 DNA reads TGTGCCAGCAGCAAAGAGATAGCGGGAGGGTGTATCTACAATGAGCAGTTCTTC.

The chain recombines TRBV29-1 with TRBJ2-6; no clear D gene. The CDR3 is 13 amino acids. CDR1 is SQVTM, CDR2 ANQGSEA, per germline. Trimming shortened V by 2 bases and J by 2 bases, and 4 bases separated the two germline ends. CDR3 sequence reads: CSVEFTGANVLTF. The CDR3 DNA reads as TGCAGCGTTGAATTTACTGGGGCCAACGTCCTGACTTTC.

This clone appeared once. The CDR3 DNA follows: TGCGCCAGCAGCCAAGGATTCCGGGAAGAACCCCGGGGCGCTGAAGCTTTCTTT. Translated, it gives CASSQGFREEPRGAEAFF. The chain joins TRBV4-1 to TRBJ1-1; perhaps TRBD1 as D (5 bases). This CDR3 is 18 amino acids long. The ends were cut back, 1 base at V and 6 bases at J, with 24 bases in the middle. The germline gives CDR1 MGHRA, CDR2 YSYEKL.

The chain links TRBV19 to TRBJ1-2; possibly TRBD1 for D (5 bases). Trimming shortened V by 3 bases and J by 0 bases, and 14 bases separated the two germline ends. This CDR3 has 16 residues. Germline V lookup: CDR1 LNHDA, CDR2 SQIVND (reference sequence). CDR3 sequence reads: CASSIWAGSANYGYTF. The CDR3 bases are TGTGCCAGTAGTATTTGGGCAGGGTCGGCTAACTATGGCTACACCTTC.

This chain links TRBV7-2 with TRBJ2-7, with TRBD2 matching over 10 bases. The germline V gene encodes CDR1 SGHTA and CDR2 FQGNSA. The CDR3 is 15 amino acids. The trim removed 2 bases at V and 0 bases at J, leaving 1 base unmatched. CDR3 residues: CASSLWTSGSYEQYF. In DNA form, the CDR3 reads TGTGCCAGCAGCTTATGGACTAGCGGCTCCTACGAGCAGTACTTC.

This chain links TRBV5-4 with TRBJ2-6; no clear D gene. Germline V gene lookup returns CDR1 SGHNT and CDR2 YYREEE (reference sequence). The CDR3 loop spans 15 amino acids. V was cut by 2 bases and J by 0 bases, with 6 bases left in between. The CDR3 loop reads CASSFVGSGANVLTF. In nucleotides, the CDR3 is TGTGCCAGCAGCTTTGTCGGCTCTGGGGCCAACGTCCTGACTTTC.

This clone was seen a single time. J is TRBJ1-5 and V is TRBV6-6, with TRBD1 matching over 8 bases. The CDR3 sequence is 15 residues long. Trimming at V came to 5 bases and at J to 6 bases, leaving 9 bases not matched to a gene. Germline CDR1 MNHNY, CDR2 SVGAGI (reference sequence). The CDR3 region has the DNA TGTGCCAGCAGTAAAGGACAGGGAATAGGTCAGCCCCAGCATTTT. It codes for CASSKGQGIGQPQHF.

This clone was seen once. The chain joins TRBV5-1 to TRBJ2-1, with 11 bases that match TRBD2. The trim removed 4 bases at V and 4 bases at J, leaving 10 bases unmatched. The CDR3 consists of 17 residues. Germline CDR1 is SGHRS and CDR2 is YFSETQ. CDR3 in DNA: TGCGCCAGCAGCGAGGCGGAGGGACTAGCGGTTTACAATGAGCAGTTCTTC. Translated: CASSEAEGLAVYNEQFF.

This chain connects TRBV5-1 to TRBJ2-2; a possible D gene is TRBD1 (6 bases). Germline CDR1 reads SGHRS; CDR2 reads YFSETQ. The CDR3 is 20 amino acids. V lost 1 base and J lost 5, with 27 bases in between. This chain's CDR3 is CASSLNPAGVLGALTGELFF. CDR3 nucleotides: TGCGCCAGCAGCTTGAATCCCGCCGGGGTTTTGGGGGCGCTTACCGGGGAGCTGTTTTTT.